These T cell receptor beta chains were read from a single sample in a study of T cell responses to AZD1222 COVID-19 vaccine. Profiled with immunoSEQ multiplex PCR; TCRdb holds only in-frame clones, not every one. The sample contains about 150,000 clones, about nine tenths of which appear only once. The sequenced sample was peripheral blood, obtained on day 0 of AZD1222 vaccination. These receptors came from an adult in good health. Both conserved end residues are part of each CDR3. A D gene is named only where the DNA matches it firmly. Clone size is given for some rows only: seen once, a few or many times, or a class if the clone is expanded.

d_call: .; v_call: TRBV12-3/TRBV12-4; j_call: TRBJ1-6; clone_size: .; cdr3_aa: CASSFAPESPLHF; cdr3_nt: TGTGCCAGCAGTTTCGCCCCAGAGTCACCCCTCCACTTT
d_call: TRBD1; v_call: TRBV6-2/TRBV6-3; j_call: TRBJ2-3; clone_size: .; cdr3_aa: CASSPQGFQSTDTQYF; cdr3_nt: TGTGCCAGCAGTCCACAGGGGTTCCAGAGCACAGATACGCAGTATTTT
d_call: TRBD1; v_call: TRBV4-2; j_call: TRBJ2-1; clone_size: .; cdr3_aa: CASSHLTGDPRSPEQFF; cdr3_nt: TGTGCCAGCAGCCACCTGACAGGGGACCCACGTTCTCCTGAGCAGTTCTTC
d_call: TRBD2; v_call: TRBV7-9; j_call: TRBJ2-1; clone_size: .; cdr3_aa: CASGSGGNYNEQFF; cdr3_nt: TGTGCCAGCGGTAGCGGGGGAAATTACAATGAGCAGTTCTTC
d_call: .; v_call: TRBV18; j_call: TRBJ1-3; clone_size: .; cdr3_aa: CASSPRTDSGNTIYF; cdr3_nt: TGTGCCAGCTCACCACGCACAGACTCTGGAAACACCATATATTTT
d_call: .; v_call: TRBV2; j_call: TRBJ1-1; clone_size: .; cdr3_aa: CASSGQVLRAEAFF; cdr3_nt: TGTGCCAGCAGTGGACAGGTACTTCGGGCTGAAGCTTTCTTT
d_call: TRBD1; v_call: TRBV30; j_call: TRBJ1-2; clone_size: .; cdr3_aa: CAWKDRGLAKGYTF; cdr3_nt: TGTGCCTGGAAGGACAGGGGGTTGGCTAAGGGCTACACCTTC
d_call: .; v_call: TRBV27; j_call: TRBJ2-7; clone_size: .; cdr3_aa: CASSIHIMYEQYF; cdr3_nt: TGTGCCAGTTCAATTCATATTATGTACGAGCAGTACTTC
d_call: TRBD1; v_call: TRBV3-1/TRBV3-2; j_call: TRBJ2-7; clone_size: .; cdr3_aa: CASSQGGGQGYHEQYF; cdr3_nt: TGTGCCAGCAGCCAAGGAGGGGGACAGGGTTACCACGAGCAGTACTTC
d_call: .; v_call: TRBV15; j_call: TRBJ2-3; clone_size: .; cdr3_aa: CATSRGGGPGDTQYF; cdr3_nt: TGTGCCACCAGCAGAGGAGGGGGGCCAGGAGATACGCAGTATTTT
d_call: .; v_call: TRBV2; j_call: TRBJ2-7; clone_size: .; cdr3_aa: CASRERTVHEQYF; cdr3_nt: TGTGCCAGCAGGGAACGGACAGTTCACGAGCAGTACTTC
d_call: .; v_call: TRBV28; j_call: TRBJ1-1; clone_size: .; cdr3_aa: CASSPYPWTEAFF; cdr3_nt: TGTGCCAGCAGTCCCTACCCATGGACTGAAGCTTTCTTT
d_call: TRBD1; v_call: TRBV27; j_call: TRBJ2-5; clone_size: .; cdr3_aa: CASSLGTGWVETQYF; cdr3_nt: TGTGCCAGCAGTCTCGGGACAGGGTGGGTGGAGACCCAGTACTTC
d_call: .; v_call: TRBV19; j_call: TRBJ1-2; clone_size: .; cdr3_aa: CASSIASGEYGYTF; cdr3_nt: TGTGCCAGTAGTATAGCCTCAGGGGAATATGGCTACACCTTC
d_call: .; v_call: TRBV6-5; j_call: TRBJ1-2; clone_size: .; cdr3_aa: CASSYSFAQGLYGYTF; cdr3_nt: TGTGCCAGCAGTTACTCCTTCGCACAGGGACTGTATGGCTACACCTTC
d_call: .; v_call: TRBV7-2; j_call: TRBJ1-5; clone_size: .; cdr3_aa: CASSQGARESQPQHF; cdr3_nt: TGTGCCAGCAGCCAAGGGGCCAGGGAAAGTCAGCCCCAGCATTTT
d_call: TRBD1; v_call: TRBV5-6; j_call: TRBJ1-2; clone_size: .; cdr3_aa: CASSTGAGAQGGGYTF; cdr3_nt: TGTGCCAGCAGCACCGGCGCGGGGGCGCAGGGGGGAGGCTACACCTTC
d_call: TRBD2; v_call: TRBV14; j_call: TRBJ2-5; clone_size: .; cdr3_aa: CASSPPGLGETQYF; cdr3_nt: TGTGCCAGCAGCCCGCCGGGACTAGGGGAGACCCAGTACTTC
d_call: TRBD1; v_call: TRBV5-4; j_call: TRBJ1-4; clone_size: many; cdr3_aa: CASSLDRGNEKLFF; cdr3_nt: TGTGCCAGCAGCTTGGACAGGGGCAATGAAAAACTGTTTTTT
d_call: TRBD2; v_call: TRBV7-8; j_call: TRBJ2-1; clone_size: .; cdr3_aa: CASSSRLAGGYNEQFF; cdr3_nt: TGTGCCAGCAGCTCAAGACTAGCGGGGGGTTACAATGAGCAGTTCTTC
d_call: TRBD1; v_call: TRBV30; j_call: TRBJ1-2; clone_size: .; cdr3_aa: CAWSVRAGGSYTF; cdr3_nt: TGTGCCTGGAGTGTACGTGCAGGGGGGAGCTACACCTTC
d_call: .; v_call: TRBV6-2/TRBV6-3; j_call: TRBJ2-3; clone_size: .; cdr3_aa: CASSSGQSPGDTQYF; cdr3_nt: TGTGCCAGCAGTTCCGGACAGAGCCCAGGAGATACGCAGTATTTT
d_call: TRBD1; v_call: TRBV7-2; j_call: TRBJ1-1; clone_size: .; cdr3_aa: CASSPQGGTEAFF; cdr3_nt: TGTGCCAGCAGCCCACAGGGGGGCACTGAAGCTTTCTTT
d_call: TRBD1; v_call: TRBV28; j_call: TRBJ1-5; clone_size: .; cdr3_aa: CASSRQGNQPQHF; cdr3_nt: TGTGCCAGCAGTCGACAGGGGAATCAGCCCCAGCATTTT
d_call: .; v_call: TRBV7-8; j_call: TRBJ1-2; clone_size: .; cdr3_aa: CASSPPDTGYGYTF; cdr3_nt: TGTGCCAGCAGCCCTCCTGACACCGGCTATGGCTACACCTTC
d_call: TRBD1; v_call: TRBV19; j_call: TRBJ2-3; clone_size: .; cdr3_aa: CASKVQGDSDTQYF; cdr3_nt: TGTGCCAGTAAGGTACAGGGGGATTCAGATACGCAGTATTTT
d_call: .; v_call: TRBV4-1; j_call: TRBJ2-2; clone_size: .; cdr3_aa: CASSRSGTLNTGELFF; cdr3_nt: TGCGCCAGCAGCCGCTCCGGGACTCTCAACACCGGGGAGCTGTTTTTT
d_call: .; v_call: TRBV6-4; j_call: TRBJ2-3; clone_size: .; cdr3_aa: CASSDGDLPTDTQYF; cdr3_nt: TGTGCCAGCAGTGACGGGGACCTACCCACAGATACGCAGTATTTT
d_call: TRBD2; v_call: TRBV4-3; j_call: TRBJ2-1; clone_size: .; cdr3_aa: CASSQRPLAGGGTEQFF; cdr3_nt: TGCGCCAGCAGCCAACGACCTCTAGCGGGTGGGGGCACTGAGCAGTTCTTC
d_call: .; v_call: TRBV28; j_call: TRBJ1-2; clone_size: few; cdr3_aa: CASSFHYGYTF; cdr3_nt: TGTGCCAGCAGTTTCCACTATGGCTACACCTTC
d_call: .; v_call: TRBV6-5; j_call: TRBJ1-4; clone_size: .; cdr3_aa: CASSRQFNEKLFF; cdr3_nt: TGTGCCAGCAGTCGGCAGTTTAATGAAAAACTGTTTTTT
d_call: .; v_call: TRBV4-1; j_call: TRBJ2-7; clone_size: .; cdr3_aa: CASRQGLRDTSYEQYF; cdr3_nt: TGCGCCAGCAGACAAGGACTCCGGGACACATCCTACGAGCAGTACTTC
d_call: .; v_call: TRBV4-1; j_call: TRBJ1-2; clone_size: .; cdr3_aa: CASSQQDPATPDYTF; cdr3_nt: TGCGCCAGCAGCCAACAGGACCCGGCAACCCCTGACTACACCTTC
d_call: .; v_call: TRBV28; j_call: TRBJ1-5; clone_size: .; cdr3_aa: CASSLNSNQPQHF; cdr3_nt: TGTGCCAGCAGTTTAAACAGTAATCAGCCCCAGCATTTT
d_call: TRBD1; v_call: TRBV28; j_call: TRBJ1-1; clone_size: .; cdr3_aa: CASTPGTENLLNTEAFF; cdr3_nt: TGTGCCAGCACCCCCGGGACAGAAAACCTTCTGAACACTGAAGCTTTCTTT
d_call: TRBD1; v_call: TRBV28; j_call: TRBJ1-2; clone_size: .; cdr3_aa: CASSPDRVGGYTF; cdr3_nt: TGTGCCAGCAGTCCGGACAGGGTTGGTGGCTACACCTTC
d_call: .; v_call: TRBV15; j_call: TRBJ1-2; clone_size: .; cdr3_aa: CATSRDPNDYGYTF; cdr3_nt: TGTGCCACCAGCAGAGATCCAAATGACTATGGCTACACCTTC
d_call: .; v_call: TRBV7-2; j_call: TRBJ1-6; clone_size: .; cdr3_aa: CASSPGQFNSPLHF; cdr3_nt: TGTGCCAGCAGCCCTGGACAGTTTAATTCACCCCTCCACTTT
d_call: .; v_call: TRBV19; j_call: TRBJ2-1; clone_size: once; cdr3_aa: CASSPAGLLAYNEQFF; cdr3_nt: TGTGCCAGTAGTCCCGCGGGGCTGTTGGCCTACAATGAGCAGTTCTTC
d_call: TRBD2; v_call: TRBV7-9; j_call: TRBJ2-3; clone_size: .; cdr3_aa: CASSLDGRGVDTQYF; cdr3_nt: TGTGCCAGCAGCTTAGATGGTCGGGGGGTCGATACGCAGTATTTT
d_call: .; v_call: TRBV5-5; j_call: TRBJ1-1; clone_size: .; cdr3_aa: CASASWGRNTEAFF; cdr3_nt: TGTGCCAGCGCCTCCTGGGGCAGGAACACTGAAGCTTTCTTT
d_call: .; v_call: TRBV24-1; j_call: TRBJ1-2; clone_size: .; cdr3_aa: CATSEPTANYGYTF; cdr3_nt: TGTGCCACCAGTGAGCCCACAGCTAACTATGGCTACACCTTC
d_call: .; v_call: TRBV5-1; j_call: TRBJ1-1; clone_size: .; cdr3_aa: CASSSRGPNTEAFF; cdr3_nt: TGCGCCAGCAGCTCCCGGGGCCCTAACACTGAAGCTTTCTTT